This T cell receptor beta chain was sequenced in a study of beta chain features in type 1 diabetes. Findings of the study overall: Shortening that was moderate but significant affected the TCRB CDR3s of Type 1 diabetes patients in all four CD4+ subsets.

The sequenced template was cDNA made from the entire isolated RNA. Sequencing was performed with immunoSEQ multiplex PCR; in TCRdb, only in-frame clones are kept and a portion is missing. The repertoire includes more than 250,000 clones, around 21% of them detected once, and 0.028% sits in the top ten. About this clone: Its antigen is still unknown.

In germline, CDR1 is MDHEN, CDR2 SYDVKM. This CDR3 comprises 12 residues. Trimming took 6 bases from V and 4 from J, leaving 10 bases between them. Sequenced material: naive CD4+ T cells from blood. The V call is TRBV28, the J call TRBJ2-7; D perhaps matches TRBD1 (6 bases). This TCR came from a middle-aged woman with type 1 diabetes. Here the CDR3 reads CASRQTGYEQYF. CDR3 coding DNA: TGTGCCAGCAGACAAACAGGGTACGAGCAGTACTTC.